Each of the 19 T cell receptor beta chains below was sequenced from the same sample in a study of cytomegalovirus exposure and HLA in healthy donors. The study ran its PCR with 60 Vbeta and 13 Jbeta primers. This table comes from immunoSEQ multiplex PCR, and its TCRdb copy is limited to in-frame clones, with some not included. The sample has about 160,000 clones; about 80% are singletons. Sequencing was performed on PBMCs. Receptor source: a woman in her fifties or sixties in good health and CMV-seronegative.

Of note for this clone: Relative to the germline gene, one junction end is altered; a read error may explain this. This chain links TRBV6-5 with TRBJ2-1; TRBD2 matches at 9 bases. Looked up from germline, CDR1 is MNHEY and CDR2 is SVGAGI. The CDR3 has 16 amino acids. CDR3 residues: CASSYRLAVSYNKQFF. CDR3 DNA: TGTGCCAGCAGTTACCGACTAGCGGTCTCCTACAATAAGCAGTTCTTC.

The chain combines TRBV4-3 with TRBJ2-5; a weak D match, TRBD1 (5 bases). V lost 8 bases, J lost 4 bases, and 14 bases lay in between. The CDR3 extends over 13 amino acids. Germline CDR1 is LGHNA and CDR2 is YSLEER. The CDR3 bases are TGCGCCAGCGGCTTACGTGGGGCAGAGACCCAGTACTTC. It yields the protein CASGLRGAETQYF.

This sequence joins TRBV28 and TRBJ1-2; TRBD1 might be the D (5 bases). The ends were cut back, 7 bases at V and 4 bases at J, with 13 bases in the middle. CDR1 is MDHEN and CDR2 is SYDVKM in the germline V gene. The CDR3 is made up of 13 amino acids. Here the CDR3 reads CASTTQGGYGYTF. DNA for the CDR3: TGTGCCAGCACGACCCAGGGCGGCTATGGCTACACCTTC.

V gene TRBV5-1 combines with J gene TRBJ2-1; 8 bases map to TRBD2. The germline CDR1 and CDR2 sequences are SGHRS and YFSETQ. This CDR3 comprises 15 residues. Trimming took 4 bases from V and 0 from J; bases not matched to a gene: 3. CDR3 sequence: CASSQLADSYNEQFF. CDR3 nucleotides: TGCGCCAGCAGCCAACTAGCGGACTCCTACAATGAGCAGTTCTTC.

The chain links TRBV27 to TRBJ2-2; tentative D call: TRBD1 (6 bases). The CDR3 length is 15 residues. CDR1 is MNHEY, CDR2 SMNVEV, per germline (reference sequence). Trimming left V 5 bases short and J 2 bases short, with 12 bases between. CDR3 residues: CASSQTGQNTGELFF. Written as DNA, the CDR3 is TGTGCCAGCAGTCAAACGGGACAAAACACCGGGGAGCTGTTTTTT.

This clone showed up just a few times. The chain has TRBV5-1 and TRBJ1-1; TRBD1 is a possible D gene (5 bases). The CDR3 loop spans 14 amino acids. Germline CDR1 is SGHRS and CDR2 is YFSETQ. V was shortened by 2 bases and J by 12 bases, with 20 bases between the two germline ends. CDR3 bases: TGCGCCAGCAGCTTTCAAACAGGTCGGACGGAAACTTTCTTT. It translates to CASSFQTGRTETFF.

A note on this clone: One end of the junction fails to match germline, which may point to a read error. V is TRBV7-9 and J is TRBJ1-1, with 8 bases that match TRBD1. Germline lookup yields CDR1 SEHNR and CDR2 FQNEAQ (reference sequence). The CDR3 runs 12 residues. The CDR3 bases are TGTTCCAGCAGCTTAATGGACAGGGAGGGTTTCTTT. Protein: CSSSLMDREGFF.

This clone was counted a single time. The CDR3 loop reads CASSPQLAVGGNEQFF. CDR3 DNA: TGTGCCAGCAGCCCCCAGTTAGCGGTCGGCGGAAATGAGCAGTTCTTC. The rearrangement joins TRBV9 to TRBJ2-1; perhaps TRBD2 as D (6 bases). Germline CDR1 reads SGDLS; CDR2 reads YYNGEE. The CDR3 loop spans 16 amino acids. The germline V and J ends were trimmed by 4 bases and 7 bases, with 21 bases remaining between them.

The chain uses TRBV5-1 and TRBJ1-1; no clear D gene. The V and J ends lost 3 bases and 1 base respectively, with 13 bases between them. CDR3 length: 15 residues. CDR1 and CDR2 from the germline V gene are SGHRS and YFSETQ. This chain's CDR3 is CASSSISDPNTEAFF. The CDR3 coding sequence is TGCGCCAGCAGCTCAATAAGCGATCCGAACACTGAAGCTTTCTTT. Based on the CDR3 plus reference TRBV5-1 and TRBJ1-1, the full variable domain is KAGVTQTPRYLIKTRGQQVTLSCSPISGHRSVSWYQQTPGQGLQFLFEYFSETQRNKGNFPGRFSGRQFSNSRSEMNVSTLELGDSALYLCASSSISDPNTEAFFGQGTRLTVV.

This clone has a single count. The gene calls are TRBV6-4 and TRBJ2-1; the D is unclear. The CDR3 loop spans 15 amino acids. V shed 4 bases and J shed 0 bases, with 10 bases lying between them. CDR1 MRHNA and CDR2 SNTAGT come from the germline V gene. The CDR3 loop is CASSVTASSYNEQFF. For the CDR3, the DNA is TGTGCCAGCAGTGTTACGGCTAGCTCCTACAATGAGCAGTTCTTC.

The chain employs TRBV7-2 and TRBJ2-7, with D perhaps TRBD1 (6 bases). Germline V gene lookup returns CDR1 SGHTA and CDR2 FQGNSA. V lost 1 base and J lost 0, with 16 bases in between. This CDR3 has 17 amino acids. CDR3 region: CASSLEEGRGSSYEQYF. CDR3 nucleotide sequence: TGTGCCAGCAGCTTAGAAGAGGGCAGGGGCAGCTCCTACGAGCAGTACTTC.

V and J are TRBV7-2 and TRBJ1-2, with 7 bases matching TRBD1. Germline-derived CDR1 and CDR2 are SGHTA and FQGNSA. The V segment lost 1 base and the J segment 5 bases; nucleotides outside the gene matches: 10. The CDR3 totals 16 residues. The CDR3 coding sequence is TGTGCCAGCAGCTTAGTACTCATCGGGACAGAATATGGCTACACCTTC. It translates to CASSLVLIGTEYGYTF.

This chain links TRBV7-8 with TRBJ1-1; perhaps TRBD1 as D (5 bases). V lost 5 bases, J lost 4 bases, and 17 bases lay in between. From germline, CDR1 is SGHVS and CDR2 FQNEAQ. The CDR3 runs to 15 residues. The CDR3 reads CASSHDRLTTTEAFF. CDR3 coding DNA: TGTGCCAGCAGCCACGACAGACTGACGACCACTGAAGCTTTCTTT. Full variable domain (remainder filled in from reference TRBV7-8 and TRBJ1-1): GAGVSQSPRYKVAKRGQDVALRCDPISGHVSLFWYQQALGQGPEFLTYFQNEAQLDKSGLPSDRFFAERPEGSVSTLKIQRTQQEDSAVYLCASSHDRLTTTEAFFGQGTRLTVV.

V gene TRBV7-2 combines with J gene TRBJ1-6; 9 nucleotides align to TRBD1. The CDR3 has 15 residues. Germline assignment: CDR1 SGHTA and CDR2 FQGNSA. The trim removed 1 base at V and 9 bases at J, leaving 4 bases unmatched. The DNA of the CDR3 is TGTGCCAGCAGCTTAGTTGGGACAGGGAGTTCACCCCTCCACTTT. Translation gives CASSLVGTGSSPLHF.

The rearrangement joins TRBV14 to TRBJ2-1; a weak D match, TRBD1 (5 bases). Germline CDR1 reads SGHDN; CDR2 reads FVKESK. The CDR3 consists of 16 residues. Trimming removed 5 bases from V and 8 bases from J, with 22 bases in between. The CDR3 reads CASSYSPGQVYDEQFF. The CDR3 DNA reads TGTGCCAGCAGCTATTCACCAGGGCAGGTGTACGATGAGCAGTTCTTC.

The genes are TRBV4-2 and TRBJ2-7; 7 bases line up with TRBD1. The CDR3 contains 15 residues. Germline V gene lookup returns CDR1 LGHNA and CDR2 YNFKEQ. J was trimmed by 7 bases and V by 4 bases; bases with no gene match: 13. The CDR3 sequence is CASSPFTGESGEQYF. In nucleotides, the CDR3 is TGTGCCAGCAGCCCGTTTACAGGGGAAAGTGGTGAGCAGTACTTC.

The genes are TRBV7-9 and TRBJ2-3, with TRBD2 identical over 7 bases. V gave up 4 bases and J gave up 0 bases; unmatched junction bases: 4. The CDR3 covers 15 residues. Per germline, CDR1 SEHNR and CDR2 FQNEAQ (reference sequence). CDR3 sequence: CASSSGTISTDTQYF. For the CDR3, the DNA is TGTGCCAGCAGCTCCGGGACTATAAGCACAGATACGCAGTATTTT.

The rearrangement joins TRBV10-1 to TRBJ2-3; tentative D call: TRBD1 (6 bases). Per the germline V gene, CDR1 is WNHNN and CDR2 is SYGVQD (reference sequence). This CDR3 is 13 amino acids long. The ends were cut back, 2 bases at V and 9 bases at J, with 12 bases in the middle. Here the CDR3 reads CASSEMGARTQYF. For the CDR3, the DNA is TGCGCCAGCAGTGAGATGGGGGCGAGGACGCAGTATTTT.

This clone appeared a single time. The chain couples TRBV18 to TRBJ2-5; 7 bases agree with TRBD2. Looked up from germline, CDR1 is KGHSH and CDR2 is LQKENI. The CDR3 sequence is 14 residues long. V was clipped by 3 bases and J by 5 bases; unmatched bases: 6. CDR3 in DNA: TGTGCCAGCTCACCTATAGCGGGCTGGGAGACCCAGTACTTC. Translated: CASSPIAGWETQYF.